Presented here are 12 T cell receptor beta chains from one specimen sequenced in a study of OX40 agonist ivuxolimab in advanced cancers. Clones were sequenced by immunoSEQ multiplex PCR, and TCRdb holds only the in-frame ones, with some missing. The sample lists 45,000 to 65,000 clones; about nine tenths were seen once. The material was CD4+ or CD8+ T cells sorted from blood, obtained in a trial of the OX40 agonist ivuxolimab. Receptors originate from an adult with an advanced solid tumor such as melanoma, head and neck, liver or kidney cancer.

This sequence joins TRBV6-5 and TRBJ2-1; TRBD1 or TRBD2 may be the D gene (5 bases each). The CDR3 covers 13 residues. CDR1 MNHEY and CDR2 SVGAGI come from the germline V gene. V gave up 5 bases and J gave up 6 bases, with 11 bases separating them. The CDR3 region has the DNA TGTGCCAGCAGTGCCGTTGGGGGCAATGAGCAGTTCTTC. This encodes CASSAVGGNEQFF.

The DNA for the CDR3 is TGCGCCAGCAGACCTACTAGCGGGGGGAGGGAGACCCAGTACTTC. Amino acids: CASRPTSGGRETQYF. The chain uses TRBV5-1 and TRBJ2-5, with 12 bases fitting TRBD2. Germline trimming cut 5 bases from V and 5 bases from J; bases unmatched to any gene: 7. CDR3 length: 15 residues. Germline values: CDR1 SGHRS, CDR2 YFSETQ.

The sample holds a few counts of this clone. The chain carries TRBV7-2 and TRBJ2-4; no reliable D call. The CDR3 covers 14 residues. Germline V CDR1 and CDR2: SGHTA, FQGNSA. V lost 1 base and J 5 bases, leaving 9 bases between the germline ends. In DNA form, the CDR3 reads TGTGCCAGCAGCTTAGACAGTTCCCAAAACATTCAGTACTTC. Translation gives CASSLDSSQNIQYF.

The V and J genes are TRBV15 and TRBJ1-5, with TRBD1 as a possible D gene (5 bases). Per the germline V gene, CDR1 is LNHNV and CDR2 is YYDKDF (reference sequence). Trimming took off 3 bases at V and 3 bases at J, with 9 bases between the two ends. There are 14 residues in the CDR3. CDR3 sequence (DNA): TGTGCCACCAGCAGGGGGGGGGTCAATCAGCCCCAGCATTTT. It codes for CATSRGGVNQPQHF.

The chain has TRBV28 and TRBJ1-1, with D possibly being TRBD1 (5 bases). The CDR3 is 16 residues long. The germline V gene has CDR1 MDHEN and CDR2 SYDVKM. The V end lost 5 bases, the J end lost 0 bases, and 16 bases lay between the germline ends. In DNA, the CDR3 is TGTGCCAGCAGTCCGACTTTGGGACTCGTGAACACTGAAGCTTTCTTT. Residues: CASSPTLGLVNTEAFF.

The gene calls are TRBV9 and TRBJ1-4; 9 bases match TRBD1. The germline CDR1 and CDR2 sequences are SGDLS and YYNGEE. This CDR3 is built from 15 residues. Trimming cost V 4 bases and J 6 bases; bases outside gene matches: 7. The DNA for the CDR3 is TGTGCCAGCAGCATCACGGGACAGGGATATGAAAAACTGTTTTTT. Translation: CASSITGQGYEKLFF.

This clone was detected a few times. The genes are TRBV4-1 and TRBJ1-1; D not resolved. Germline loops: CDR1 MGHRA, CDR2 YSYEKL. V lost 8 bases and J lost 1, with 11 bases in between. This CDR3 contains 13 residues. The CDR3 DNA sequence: TGCGCCAGCTCCAGGCAATCGAACACTGAAGCTTTCTTT. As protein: CASSRQSNTEAFF.

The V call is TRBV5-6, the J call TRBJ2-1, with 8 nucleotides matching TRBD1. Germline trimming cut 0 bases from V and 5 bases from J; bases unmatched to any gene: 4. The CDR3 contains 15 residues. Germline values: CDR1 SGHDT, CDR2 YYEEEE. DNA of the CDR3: TGTGCCAGCAGCTTGGTAGGACAGGGAAACAATGAGCAGTTCTTC. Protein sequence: CASSLVGQGNNEQFF.

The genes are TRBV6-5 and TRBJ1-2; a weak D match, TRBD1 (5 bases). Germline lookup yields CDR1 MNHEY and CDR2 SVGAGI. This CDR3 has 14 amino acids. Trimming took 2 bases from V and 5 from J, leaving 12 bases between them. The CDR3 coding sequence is TGTGCCAGCAGTTACCGCGAATCAGGGTATGGCTACACCTTC. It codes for CASSYRESGYGYTF.

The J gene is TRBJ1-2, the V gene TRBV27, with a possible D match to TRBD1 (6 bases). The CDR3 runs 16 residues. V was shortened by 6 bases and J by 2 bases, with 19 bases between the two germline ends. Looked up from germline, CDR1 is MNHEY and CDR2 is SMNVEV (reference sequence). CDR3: CASSLRGQLRNYGYTF. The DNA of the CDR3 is TGTGCCAGCAGCCTAAGGGGACAACTAAGGAACTATGGCTACACCTTC.

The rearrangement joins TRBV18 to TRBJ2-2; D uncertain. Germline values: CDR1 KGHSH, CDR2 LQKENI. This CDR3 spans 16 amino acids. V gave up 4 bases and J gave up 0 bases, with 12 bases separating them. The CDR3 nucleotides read TGTGCCAGCTCACGGGCAGCGATCCCGAACACCGGGGAGCTGTTTTTT. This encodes CASSRAAIPNTGELFF.

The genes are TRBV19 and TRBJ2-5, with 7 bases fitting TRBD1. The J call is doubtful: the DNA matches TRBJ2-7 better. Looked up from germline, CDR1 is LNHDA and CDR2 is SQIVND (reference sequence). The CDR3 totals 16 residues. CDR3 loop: CASSITSTGPLYEQYF. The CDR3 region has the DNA TGTGCCAGTAGTATCACCTCGACAGGGCCGCTCTACGAGCAGTACTTC.